The TCR beta chain described here comes from a study of control samples from healthy donors and cancer patients. The CDR3 is 15 residues long. CDR1 and CDR2 (germline): SEHNR, FQNEAQ (reference sequence). J gave up 5 bases and V 5 bases, and 8 bases lay outside the gene matches. Assay: immunoSEQ multiplex PCR; the TCRdb copy retains only in-frame clones and omits some. The sample includes around 200,000 clones, approximately 92% of them seen just once. The sequencing sample was made of blood. The clonotype comes from a man aged 18-30 years in good health. The rearrangement uses TRBV7-9 and TRBJ2-3, with 9 bases aligning to TRBD2. CDR3 amino acids: CASSRLAVEGDTQYF. CDR3 bases: TGTGCCAGCAGCCGACTAGCGGTTGAGGGAGATACGCAGTATTTT.